The sequence of this T cell receptor beta chain was determined in a study of T cells in Graves' hyperthyroidism and ophthalmopathy. The source material, RNA transcripts, was used to amplify TCR beta CDR3 regions. A first-round RT-PCR of the TCR CDR3 used the HTBI primer set. MiXCR, run by TCRdb on the multiplex PCR reads, gives a single entry per CDR3 protein. The data contain under 800,000 distinct CDR3 sequences, about 14% of them singletons. In its sample, this clonotype was seen many times. Between the trimmed V and J ends, which lost 4 bases and 2 bases, there was a span of 13 bases. Germline CDR1 DFQATT, CDR2 SNEGSKA (reference sequence). This CDR3 region has 14 residues.

The sequenced sample consisted of blood. The clonotype comes from a woman between 18 and 29 years old with Graves' hyperthyroidism. J is TRBJ2-3 and V is TRBV20-1; D is undetermined. The CDR3 is CSATTPGLTDTQYF. The CDR3 coding sequence is TGCAGTGCTACCACCCCCGGGCTCACAGATACGCAGTATTTT.